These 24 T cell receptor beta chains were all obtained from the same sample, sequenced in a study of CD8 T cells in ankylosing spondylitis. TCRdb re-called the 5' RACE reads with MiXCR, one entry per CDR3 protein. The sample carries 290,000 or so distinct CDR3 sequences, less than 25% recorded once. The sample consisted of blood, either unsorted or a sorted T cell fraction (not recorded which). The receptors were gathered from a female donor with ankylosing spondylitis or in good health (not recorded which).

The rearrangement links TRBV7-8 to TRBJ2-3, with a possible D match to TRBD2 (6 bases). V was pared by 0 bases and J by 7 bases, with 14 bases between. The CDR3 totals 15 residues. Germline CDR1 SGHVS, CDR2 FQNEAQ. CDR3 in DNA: TGTGCCAGCAGCTTAGCGGGAGAGGGACTGTATACGCAGTATTTT. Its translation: CASSLAGEGLYTQYF.

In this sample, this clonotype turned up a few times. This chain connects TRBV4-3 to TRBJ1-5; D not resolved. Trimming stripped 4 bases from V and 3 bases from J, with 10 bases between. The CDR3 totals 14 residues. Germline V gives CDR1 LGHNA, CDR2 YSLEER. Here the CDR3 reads CASSPSRINQPQHF. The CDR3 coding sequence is TGCGCCAGCAGCCCAAGTAGGATCAATCAGCCCCAGCATTTT.

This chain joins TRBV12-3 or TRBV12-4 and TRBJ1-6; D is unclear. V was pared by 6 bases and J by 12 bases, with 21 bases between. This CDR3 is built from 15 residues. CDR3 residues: CASSLDGIRAKPLHF. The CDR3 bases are TGTGCCAGCAGCCTAGACGGGATAAGGGCCAAACCCCTCCACTTT.

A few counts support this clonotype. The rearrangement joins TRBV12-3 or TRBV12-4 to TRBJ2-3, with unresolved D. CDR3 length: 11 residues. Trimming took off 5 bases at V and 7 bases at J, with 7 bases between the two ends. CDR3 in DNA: TGTGCCAGCAGTCTTACCAATACGCAGTATTTT. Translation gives CASSLTNTQYF.

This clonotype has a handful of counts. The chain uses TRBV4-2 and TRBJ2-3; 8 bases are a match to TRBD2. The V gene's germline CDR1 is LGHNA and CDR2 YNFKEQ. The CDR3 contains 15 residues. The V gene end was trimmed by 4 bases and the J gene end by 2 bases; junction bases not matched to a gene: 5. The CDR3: CASSLQTSATDTQYF. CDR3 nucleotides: TGTGCCAGCAGCCTCCAGACTAGCGCCACAGATACGCAGTATTTT.

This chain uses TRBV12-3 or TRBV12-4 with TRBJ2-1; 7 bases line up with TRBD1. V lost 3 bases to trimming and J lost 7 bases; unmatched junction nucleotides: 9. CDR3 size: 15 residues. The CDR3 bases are TGTGCCAGCAGTTTCGCCAGGGGGAGAATAAATGAGCAGTTCTTC. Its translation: CASSFARGRINEQFF.

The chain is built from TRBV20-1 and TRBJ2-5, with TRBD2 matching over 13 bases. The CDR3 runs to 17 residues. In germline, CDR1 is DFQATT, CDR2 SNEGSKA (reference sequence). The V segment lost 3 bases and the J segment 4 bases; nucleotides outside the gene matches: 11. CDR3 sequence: CSARDPWTSGSGETQYF. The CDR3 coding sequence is TGCAGTGCTAGGGACCCTTGGACTAGCGGGAGCGGAGAGACCCAGTACTTC.

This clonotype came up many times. CDR3: CSASGLAGGFTDTQYF. As DNA, the CDR3 is TGCAGTGCTAGCGGGCTAGCGGGAGGGTTTACAGATACGCAGTATTTT. The chain combines TRBV20-1 with TRBJ2-3, with 12 bases identical to TRBD2. The V gene end was trimmed by 3 bases and the J gene end by 3 bases; junction bases not matched to a gene: 7. From germline, CDR1 is DFQATT and CDR2 SNEGSKA (reference sequence). CDR3 size: 16 residues.

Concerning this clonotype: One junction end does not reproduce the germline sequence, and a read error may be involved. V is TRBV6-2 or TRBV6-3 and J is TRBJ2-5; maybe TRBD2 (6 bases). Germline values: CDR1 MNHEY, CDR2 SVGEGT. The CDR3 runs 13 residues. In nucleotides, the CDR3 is TGTGCCAGCAGTTACGGAGGGCAAGAAACCCAGTACTTC. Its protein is CASSYGGQETQYF.

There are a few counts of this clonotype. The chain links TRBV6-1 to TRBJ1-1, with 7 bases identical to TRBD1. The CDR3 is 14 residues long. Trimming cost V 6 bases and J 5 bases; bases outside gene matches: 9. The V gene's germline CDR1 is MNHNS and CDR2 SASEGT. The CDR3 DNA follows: TGTGCCAGCAGCCAAGACAGGGAAGGGACTGAAGCTTTCTTT. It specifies CASSQDREGTEAFF.

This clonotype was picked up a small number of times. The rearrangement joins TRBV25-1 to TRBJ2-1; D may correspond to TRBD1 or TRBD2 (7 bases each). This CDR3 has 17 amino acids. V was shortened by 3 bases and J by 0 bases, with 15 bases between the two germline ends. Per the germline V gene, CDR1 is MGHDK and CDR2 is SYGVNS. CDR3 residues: CASSEGGTVSSYNEQFF. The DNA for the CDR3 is TGTGCCAGCAGTGAGGGAGGGACAGTTAGCTCCTACAATGAGCAGTTCTTC.

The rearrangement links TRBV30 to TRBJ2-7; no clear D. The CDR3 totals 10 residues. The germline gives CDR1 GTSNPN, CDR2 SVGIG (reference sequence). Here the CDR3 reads CATDSYEQYF. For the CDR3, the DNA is TGTGCAACAGATTCCTACGAGCAGTACTTC.

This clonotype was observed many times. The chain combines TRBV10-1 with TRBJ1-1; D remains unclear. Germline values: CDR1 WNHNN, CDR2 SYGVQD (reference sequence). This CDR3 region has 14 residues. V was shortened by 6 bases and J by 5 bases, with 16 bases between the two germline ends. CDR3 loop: CASSPTRGGTEAFF. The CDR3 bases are TGCGCCAGCAGCCCGACCCGAGGAGGGACTGAAGCTTTCTTT.

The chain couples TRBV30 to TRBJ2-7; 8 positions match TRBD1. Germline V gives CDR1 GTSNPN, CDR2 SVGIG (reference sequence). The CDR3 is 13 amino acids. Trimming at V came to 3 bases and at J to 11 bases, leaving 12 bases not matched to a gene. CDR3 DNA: TGTGCCTGGAGGGACAGGGAATCCTCAGGAGAGTACTTC. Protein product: CAWRDRESSGEYF.

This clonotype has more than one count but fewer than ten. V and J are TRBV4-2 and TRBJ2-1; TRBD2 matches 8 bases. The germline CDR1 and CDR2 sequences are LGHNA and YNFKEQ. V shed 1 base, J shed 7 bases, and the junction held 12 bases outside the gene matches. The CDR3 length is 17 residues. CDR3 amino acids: CASSQGEAGRGENEQFF. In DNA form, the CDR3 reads TGTGCCAGCAGCCAAGGGGAGGCCGGGAGGGGAGAAAATGAGCAGTTCTTC.

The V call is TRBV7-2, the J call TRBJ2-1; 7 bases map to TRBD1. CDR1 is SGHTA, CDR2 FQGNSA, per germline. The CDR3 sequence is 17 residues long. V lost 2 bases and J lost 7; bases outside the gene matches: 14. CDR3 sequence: CASSLWAGQVGDNEQFF. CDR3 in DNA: TGTGCCAGCAGCTTATGGGCCGGACAGGTCGGCGATAATGAGCAGTTCTTC.

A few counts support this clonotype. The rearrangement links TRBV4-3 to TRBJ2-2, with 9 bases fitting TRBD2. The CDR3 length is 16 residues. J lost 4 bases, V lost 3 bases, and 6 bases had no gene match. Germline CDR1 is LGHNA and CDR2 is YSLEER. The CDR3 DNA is TGCGCCAGCAGCCACGTCGCGGGAGGGGGCACCGGGGAGCTGTTTTTT. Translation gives CASSHVAGGGTGELFF.

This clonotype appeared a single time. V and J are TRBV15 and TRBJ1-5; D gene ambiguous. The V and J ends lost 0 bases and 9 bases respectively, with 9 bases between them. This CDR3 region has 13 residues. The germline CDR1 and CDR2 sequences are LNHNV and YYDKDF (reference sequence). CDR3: CATSRDSPPPQHF. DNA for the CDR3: TGTGCCACCAGCAGAGACTCCCCCCCGCCCCAGCATTTT.

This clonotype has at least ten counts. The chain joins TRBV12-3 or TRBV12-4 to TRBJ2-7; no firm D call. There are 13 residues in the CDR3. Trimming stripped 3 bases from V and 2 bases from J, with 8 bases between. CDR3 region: CASSLSRPYEQYF. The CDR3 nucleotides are TGTGCCAGCAGTTTGAGTAGGCCCTACGAGCAGTACTTC.

The CDR3 region has the DNA TGTGCCAGCAGCTTAGGTTACGGGACTGGCTTGGGGGAGACCCAGTACTTC. This codes for CASSLGYGTGLGETQYF. The rearrangement links TRBV7-8 to TRBJ2-5, with TRBD2 as a possible D gene (6 bases). V shed 1 base and J shed 5 bases, with 20 bases lying between them. Germline V gene sequence: CDR1 SGHVS, CDR2 FQNEAQ. CDR3 length: 17 amino acids.

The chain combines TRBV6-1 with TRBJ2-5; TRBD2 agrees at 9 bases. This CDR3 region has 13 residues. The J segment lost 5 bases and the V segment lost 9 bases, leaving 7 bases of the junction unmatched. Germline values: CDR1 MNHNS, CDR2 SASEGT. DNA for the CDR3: TGTGCCAGTAGCGGGAGAGATGGGGAGACCCAGTACTTC. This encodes CASSGRDGETQYF.

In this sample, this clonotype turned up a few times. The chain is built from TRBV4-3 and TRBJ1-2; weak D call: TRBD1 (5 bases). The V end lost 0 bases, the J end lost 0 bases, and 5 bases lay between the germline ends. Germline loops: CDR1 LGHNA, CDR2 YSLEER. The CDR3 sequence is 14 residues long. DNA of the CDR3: TGCGCCAGCAGCCAAGAGACAGCTAACTATGGCTACACCTTC. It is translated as CASSQETANYGYTF.

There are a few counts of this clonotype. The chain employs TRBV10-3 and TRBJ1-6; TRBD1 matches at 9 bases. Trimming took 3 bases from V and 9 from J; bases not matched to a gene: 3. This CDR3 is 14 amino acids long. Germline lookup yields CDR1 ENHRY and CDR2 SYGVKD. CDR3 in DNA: TGTGCCATCAGTGACAGGACAGGGGCTTCACCCCTCCACTTT. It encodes CAISDRTGASPLHF.

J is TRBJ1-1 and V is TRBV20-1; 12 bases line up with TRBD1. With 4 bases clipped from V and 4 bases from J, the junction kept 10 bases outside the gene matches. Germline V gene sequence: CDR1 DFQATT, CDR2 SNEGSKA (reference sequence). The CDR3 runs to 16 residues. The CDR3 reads CSANRDRGPAVTEAFF. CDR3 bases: TGCAGTGCTAACCGGGACAGGGGGCCTGCGGTCACTGAAGCTTTCTTT.